Below are 23 T cell receptor beta chains sequenced from a single sample in a study of chronic HIV infection and antiretroviral therapy. TCRdb redid the calling of the 5' RACE reads with MiXCR, one entry per CDR3 protein. The data hold 45,000 to 60,000 distinct CDR3 sequences, with 15% to 20% observed a single time. Sequenced: peripheral blood. The receptors were gathered from an adult who had HIV and had not received antiretroviral therapy, or was an uninfected healthy control (not recorded which).

This clonotype was picked up a small number of times. The rearrangement uses TRBV10-3 and TRBJ1-6; D gene unclear. Per germline, CDR1 ENHRY and CDR2 SYGVKD. The CDR3 loop spans 13 amino acids. Trimming took off 7 bases at V and 5 bases at J, with 9 bases between the two ends. This CDR3 is CAITPSNNSPLHF. The DNA for the CDR3 is TGTGCCATCACCCCATCAAATAATTCACCCCTCCACTTT.

This clonotype showed up just a few times. V and J are TRBV20-1 and TRBJ2-7; a possible D gene is TRBD2 (6 bases). The CDR3 runs 11 residues. CDR1 DFQATT and CDR2 SNEGSKA come from the germline V gene (reference sequence). The V end lost 6 bases, the J end lost 0 bases, and 6 bases lay between the germline ends. The CDR3 region is CSAGSSYEQYF. The CDR3 nucleotides read TGCAGTGCCGGGAGCTCCTACGAGCAGTACTTC.

The chain carries TRBV3-1 and TRBJ2-3, with a tentative D call TRBD1 (6 bases). CDR1 LGHDT and CDR2 YNNKEL come from the germline V gene (reference sequence). Trimming shortened V by 1 base and J by 2 bases, and 10 bases separated the two germline ends. This CDR3 is built from 15 residues. This CDR3 reads CASSQGRGPTDTQYF. DNA of the CDR3: TGTGCCAGCAGCCAAGGCAGGGGCCCCACAGATACGCAGTATTTT.

The chain carries TRBV19 and TRBJ1-2; 7 positions match TRBD1. CDR1 is LNHDA and CDR2 is SQIVND in the germline V gene (reference sequence). The ends lost 3 bases at V and 1 base at J; junction bases unmatched: 5. CDR3 length equals 15 residues. The CDR3 DNA reads TGTGCCAGTAGTATTGCGAACAGGGGTAACTATGGCTACACCTTC. Protein sequence: CASSIANRGNYGYTF.

This rearrangement joins TRBV10-1 to TRBJ2-5, with 7 positions matching TRBD2. V was pared by 2 bases and J by 11 bases, with 8 bases of the junction left unmatched. Germline V gene sequence: CDR1 WNHNN, CDR2 SYGVQD (reference sequence). The CDR3 spans 13 residues. CDR3 amino acids: CASSEQAMGLQYF. The CDR3 DNA reads as TGCGCCAGCAGTGAGCAGGCGATGGGACTACAGTACTTC.

V usage is TRBV28 and J usage is TRBJ2-7, with a possible D match to TRBD1 (6 bases). The CDR3 runs 14 residues. The V gene's germline CDR1 is MDHEN and CDR2 SYDVKM. V lost 1 base and J lost 3, with 10 bases in between. CDR3 DNA sequence: TGTGCCAGCAGTTTATCGGCCAGGGGCTACGAGCAGTACTTC. Encoded protein: CASSLSARGYEQYF.

The V and J genes are TRBV6-4 and TRBJ2-3; D is tentatively TRBD1 or TRBD2 (5 bases each). The V gene's germline CDR1 is MRHNA and CDR2 SNTAGT. Trimming removed 5 bases from V and 1 base from J, with 13 bases in between. The CDR3 is 15 residues long. This chain's CDR3 is CASSPEGSRTDTQYF. CDR3 DNA sequence: TGTGCCAGCAGTCCAGAGGGGTCACGCACAGATACGCAGTATTTT.

This clonotype was counted ten times or more. The rearrangement joins TRBV12-3 or TRBV12-4 to TRBJ1-1; D is possibly TRBD1 (5 bases). The CDR3 has 13 amino acids. V was trimmed by 2 bases and J by 4 bases, leaving 8 bases between them. The CDR3 sequence is CASSLTGVTEAFF. DNA for the CDR3: TGTGCCAGCAGTTTAACGGGGGTCACTGAAGCTTTCTTT.

This clonotype has at least ten counts. The V and J genes are TRBV7-2 and TRBJ2-1; a possible D gene is TRBD1 (6 bases). V shed 1 base and J shed 7 bases, with 8 bases lying between them. In germline, CDR1 is SGHTA, CDR2 FQGNSA. This CDR3 is built from 13 residues. The DNA for the CDR3 is TGTGCCAGCAGCTTAGGGACAGTAAATGAGCAGTTCTTC. This translates into CASSLGTVNEQFF.

This chain joins TRBV28 and TRBJ2-1; D gene uncertain. The CDR3 has 17 amino acids. In germline, CDR1 is MDHEN, CDR2 SYDVKM. Trimming left V 2 bases short and J 2 bases short, with 16 bases between. The CDR3 spells CASSLIRKIAAYNEQFF. The CDR3 DNA sequence: TGTGCCAGCAGTTTAATCAGGAAGATAGCTGCCTACAATGAGCAGTTCTTC.

This clonotype has a handful of counts. The chain is built from TRBV28 and TRBJ1-3, with 8 bases that match TRBD1. CDR1 MDHEN and CDR2 SYDVKM come from the germline V gene. V dropped 2 bases and J dropped 0; count of bases not matched to a gene: 12. CDR3 size: 19 residues. CDR3 coding DNA: TGTGCCAGCAGTTTAATTTGGACAGGGAGGGCTTACTCTGGAAACACCATATATTTT. This translates into CASSLIWTGRAYSGNTIYF.

This clonotype showed up just a few times. The V gene is TRBV19, the J gene TRBJ1-4; D is ambiguous. The germline gives CDR1 LNHDA, CDR2 SQIVND (reference sequence). CDR3 size: 12 residues. V lost 3 bases and J lost 10, with 9 bases in between. The CDR3 loop reads CASSIREGKLFF. The DNA for the CDR3 is TGTGCCAGTAGTATCCGAGAGGGAAAACTGTTTTTT.

This clonotype was seen more than once but under ten times. The chain links TRBV20-1 to TRBJ2-7; 8 bases agree with TRBD2. Germline loops: CDR1 DFQATT, CDR2 SNEGSKA (reference sequence). The CDR3 sequence is 15 residues long. V lost 6 bases to trimming and J lost 6 bases; unmatched junction nucleotides: 16. The CDR3, as DNA: TGCAGTGCACCTAAACCGGGACTAGTCTCTTCCGAGCAGTACTTC. Its protein product is CSAPKPGLVSSEQYF.

This chain uses TRBV28 with TRBJ2-4; D not certain. From germline, CDR1 is MDHEN and CDR2 SYDVKM. This CDR3 has 17 residues. The V end lost 5 bases, the J end lost 0 bases, and 17 bases lay between the germline ends. CDR3: CASSPLPDLLAKNIQYF. CDR3 in DNA: TGTGCCAGCAGTCCACTACCAGACCTTCTAGCCAAAAACATTCAGTACTTC.

In its sample, this clonotype was seen a few times. The genes are TRBV28 and TRBJ1-5; D is uncertain. Trimming removed 1 base at V and 2 bases at J, with 9 bases between. The CDR3 contains 15 residues. Germline-derived CDR1 and CDR2 are MDHEN and SYDVKM. The CDR3 loop reads CASSLFGEGNQPQHF. CDR3 nucleotides: TGTGCCAGCAGTTTATTTGGCGAGGGCAATCAGCCCCAGCATTTT.

Only a few counts were recorded for this clonotype. This chain connects TRBV7-3 to TRBJ2-2; 8 bases match TRBD2. Trimming took 1 base from V and 5 from J; bases not matched to a gene: 18. CDR1 is SGHTA and CDR2 is FQGTGA in the germline V gene. The CDR3 contains 20 residues. CDR3 in amino acids: CASSLNPGGQANHKTGELFF. CDR3 in DNA: TGTGCCAGCAGCTTAAATCCGGGAGGGCAGGCCAACCATAAGACCGGGGAGCTGTTTTTT.

The V and J genes are TRBV9 and TRBJ2-7, with D possibly called TRBD1 or TRBD2 (5 bases each). The germline V and J ends were trimmed by 4 bases and 6 bases, with 17 bases remaining between them. Germline assignment: CDR1 SGDLS and CDR2 YYNGEE. The CDR3 has 14 residues. The CDR3 nucleotides are TGTGCCAGCAGCCTCACTTTTGGGACGGGCGAGCAGTACTTC. Residues: CASSLTFGTGEQYF.

The chain recombines TRBV27 with TRBJ2-3; 11 positions agree with TRBD2. The CDR3 covers 16 residues. Germline V gene sequence: CDR1 MNHEY, CDR2 SMNVEV (reference sequence). V was clipped by 3 bases and J by 4 bases; unmatched bases: 6. In DNA, the CDR3 is TGTGCCAGCAGTTTTAGCGGGAGGGCCGGCGCAGATACGCAGTATTTT. Encoded protein: CASSFSGRAGADTQYF.

The table lists this clonotype with a few counts. This chain links TRBV28 with TRBJ1-4; 7 bases are a match to TRBD1. The germline V gene has CDR1 MDHEN and CDR2 SYDVKM. V lost 5 bases and J lost 3; bases outside the gene matches: 6. The CDR3 runs to 15 residues. CDR3 nucleotide sequence: TGTGCCAGCAGTCGACCGGGACAGCCTAATGAAAAACTGTTTTTT. This codes for CASSRPGQPNEKLFF.

The chain is built from TRBV28 and TRBJ2-7; D is possibly TRBD2 (5 bases). The CDR3 sequence is 12 residues long. Trimming took off 6 bases at V and 7 bases at J, with 13 bases between the two ends. Germline assignment: CDR1 MDHEN and CDR2 SYDVKM. CDR3 region: CASSPTGWEQYF. The CDR3 DNA reads TGTGCCAGCAGCCCAACGGGGTGGGAGCAGTACTTC.

This clonotype was detected only a few times. Here the CDR3 DNA reads TGCGCCAGCAGGCAAGGTTCGGACACCCTCAGCGAGCAGTACTTC. Protein product: CASRQGSDTLSEQYF. The chain combines TRBV5-1 with TRBJ2-7, with D possibly TRBD1 on 5 matching bases. Germline-derived CDR1 and CDR2 are SGHRS and YFSETQ. The CDR3 spans 15 residues. V lost 5 bases to trimming and J lost 6 bases, with 21 bases between them.

This clonotype was observed a few times. The rearrangement uses TRBV3-1 and TRBJ2-7, with TRBD1 identical over 9 bases. V was pared by 4 bases and J by 6 bases, with 7 bases of the junction left unmatched. The CDR3 contains 14 residues. CDR1 is LGHDT and CDR2 is YNNKEL in the germline V gene (reference sequence). CDR3 DNA sequence: TGTGCCAGCAGCCGGCCAGGGACAGGGTCCGAGCAGTACTTC. Amino acid sequence: CASSRPGTGSEQYF.

This sequence joins TRBV25-1 and TRBJ2-4, with a possible D match to TRBD2 (6 bases). Per the germline V gene, CDR1 is MGHDK and CDR2 is SYGVNS. V dropped 2 bases and J dropped 4 bases, with 18 bases sitting between them. The CDR3 consists of 17 residues. CDR3: CASSEPGRDGGKNIQYF. The CDR3 DNA is TGTGCCAGCAGTGAACCTGGACGGGATGGAGGGAAAAACATTCAGTACTTC. The variable domain in full, with the rest retrieved from reference TRBV25-1 and TRBJ2-4, is EADIYQTPRYLVIGTGKKITLECSQTMGHDKMYWYQQDPGMELHLIHYSYGVNSTEKGDLSSESTVSRIRTEHFPLTLESARPSHTSQYLCASSEPGRDGGKNIQYFGAGTRLSVL.